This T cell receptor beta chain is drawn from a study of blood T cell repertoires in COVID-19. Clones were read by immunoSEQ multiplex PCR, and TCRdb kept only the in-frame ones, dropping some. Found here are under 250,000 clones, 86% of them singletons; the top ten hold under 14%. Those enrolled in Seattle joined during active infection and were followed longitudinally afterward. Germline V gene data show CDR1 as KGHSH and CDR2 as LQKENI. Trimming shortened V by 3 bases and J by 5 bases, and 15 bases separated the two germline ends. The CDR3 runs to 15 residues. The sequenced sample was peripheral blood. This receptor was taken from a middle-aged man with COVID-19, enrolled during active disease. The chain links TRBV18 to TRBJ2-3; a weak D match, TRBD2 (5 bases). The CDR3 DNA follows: TGTGCCAGCTCACCGTACAGTCCGGAGGAAGATACGCAGTATTTT. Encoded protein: CASSPYSPEEDTQYF.